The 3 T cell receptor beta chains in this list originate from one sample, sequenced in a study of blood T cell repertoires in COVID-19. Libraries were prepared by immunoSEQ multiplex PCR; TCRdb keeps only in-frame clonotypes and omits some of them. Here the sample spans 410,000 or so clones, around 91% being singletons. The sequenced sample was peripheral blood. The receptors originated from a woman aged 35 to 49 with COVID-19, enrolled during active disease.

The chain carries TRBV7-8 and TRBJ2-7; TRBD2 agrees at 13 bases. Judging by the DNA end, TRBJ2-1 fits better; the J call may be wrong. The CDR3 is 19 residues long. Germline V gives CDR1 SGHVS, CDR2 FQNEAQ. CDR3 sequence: CASSSPGLAGPSAYNEQFF. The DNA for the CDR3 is TGTGCCAGCAGCTCCCCGGGACTAGCGGGACCATCGGCCTACAATGAGCAGTTCTTC.

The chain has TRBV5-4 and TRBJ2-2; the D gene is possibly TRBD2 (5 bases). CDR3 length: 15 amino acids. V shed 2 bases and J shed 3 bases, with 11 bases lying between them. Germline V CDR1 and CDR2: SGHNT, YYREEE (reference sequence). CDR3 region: CASSLRADHTGELFF. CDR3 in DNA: TGTGCCAGCAGCTTAAGAGCGGACCACACCGGGGAGCTGTTTTTT.

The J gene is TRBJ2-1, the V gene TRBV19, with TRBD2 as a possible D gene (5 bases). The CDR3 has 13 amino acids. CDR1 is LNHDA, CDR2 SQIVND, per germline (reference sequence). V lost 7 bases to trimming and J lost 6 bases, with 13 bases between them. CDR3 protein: CASTRGPVNEQFF. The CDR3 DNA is TGTGCCAGTACCCGAGGGCCGGTCAATGAGCAGTTCTTC.